This T cell receptor beta chain was observed in a study of human T cells and chemical hapten exposure. This CDR3 region has 17 residues. CDR1 and CDR2 from the germline V gene are DFQATT and SNEGSKA (reference sequence). V lost 0 bases and J lost 0, with 16 bases in between. The time point was: patch test 1, 2 weeks after DPC sensitization. Sample treatment: therapeutic diphenylcyclopropenone sensitization with weekly scalp DPC. Original handling: Sample TCR totals centred on a median of about 92,000, ranging roughly 23,224 to 700,000. TCRdb called the RACE reads again in MiXCR, with one record for every CDR3 protein. TCRdb's processing, not the study's, gives the V and J calls here. The table lists 95,000 to 150,000 distinct CDR3 sequences, approximately 14% of them singletons.

Sequenced material: whole blood, taken in connection with sensitization to the hapten diphenylcyclopropenone (DPC). The TCR was taken from a young man with alopecia areata. Some clones in this sample may be carry-over from other donors' samples. The rearrangement links TRBV20-1 to TRBJ2-3; possibly TRBD1 for D (7 bases). The CDR3 sequence is CSARDTRGAPSTDTQYF. As DNA, the CDR3 is TGCAGTGCTAGAGATACCAGGGGGGCTCCTAGCACAGATACGCAGTATTTT.